This T cell receptor (beta chain) was identified during a study of spatial heterogeneity in lung cancer. Broader study findings: The appearance of ubiquitous expanded tumor TCRs in blood was greater at resection than follow-up.

This CDR3 is built from 13 residues. V lost 6 bases and J lost 3, with 10 bases in between. Germline assignment: CDR1 MNHEY and CDR2 SMNVEV (reference sequence). This clonotype appeared a few times. Its antigen is still unknown. TCRdb called the 5' RACE reads again in MiXCR, with one record for every CDR3 protein. Of more than 30,000 distinct CDR3 sequences in the sample, approximately 5.2% were seen once. Indicated time point: sample taken at primary tumor resection. Unsorted whole RNA samples from tumor, nontumor lung or frozen PBMC were sequenced. Untreated early-stage non-small cell lung cancer patients, fewer than 85 in total, were the donors.

This chain joins TRBV27 and TRBJ2-3; weak D call: TRBD1 (8 bases). This specimen consisted of PBMCs, obtained at surgery. The origin of this receptor is a female donor with early-stage non-small cell lung cancer. CDR3 sequence (DNA): TGTGCCAGCAGACAGGGGGGGACAGATACGCAGTATTTT. Its protein is CASRQGGTDTQYF.